The text below deals with one TCR beta chain. No antigen is known for it. These data originate in a study of OX40 agonist ivuxolimab in advanced cancers. Study at large: In this cohort, patients received ivuxolimab, an agonistic anti-OX40 (CD134) antibody. Patients undergoing dose escalation presented with hepatocellular carcinoma, melanoma, renal cell or head and neck cancer. Earlier treatment with anti-PD-1, anti-PD-L1 or anti-CTLA-4 was permitted, and less than 50% had received some.

Study outcomes and limitations: Partial responders dosed at 0.1-3.0 mg/kg displayed clonal expansion ranking among the lowest.

Looked up from germline, CDR1 is GTSNPN and CDR2 is SVGIG (reference sequence). V gave up 4 bases and J gave up 5 bases, with 17 bases separating them. The CDR3 length is 15 residues. The data were produced by immunoSEQ multiplex PCR, yet TCRdb's version contains in-frame clones alone and is incomplete. The table records 50,000 to 80,000 clones, under 95% of them present only once. The source was CD4+ or CD8+ T cells sorted from blood, collected in a trial of the OX40 agonist ivuxolimab. This receptor was obtained from an adult with an advanced solid tumor such as melanoma, head and neck, liver or kidney cancer. V and J are TRBV30 and TRBJ2-2; D is possibly TRBD2 (5 bases). The CDR3 sequence: CAWNKVASRTGELFF. The CDR3 DNA is TGTGCCTGGAACAAGGTAGCTAGCAGGACCGGGGAGCTGTTTTTT.